This is a list of T cell receptor beta chains from one sample in a study of OX40 agonist ivuxolimab in advanced cancers. Assay used: immunoSEQ multiplex PCR; TCRdb lists only in-frame clones, some missing. The table lists 50,000 to 60,000 clones, 82% of them singletons. Sequencing was performed on CD4+ or CD8+ T cells sorted from blood, taken in a trial of the OX40 agonist ivuxolimab. The receptors were gathered from an adult with an advanced solid tumor such as melanoma, head and neck, liver or kidney cancer. CDR3s include the opening cysteine and the closing phenylalanine or tryptophan. D genes are given only for firm matches. Rows may omit the clone size; those that give it use once, few, many or a size class.

d_call	v_call	clone_size	j_call	cdr3_nt	cdr3_aa
TRBD2	TRBV6-1	NA	TRBJ2-1	TGTGCCAGCAGTGAATTGAGGACTAGCACTGAGCAGTTCTTC	CASSELRTSTEQFF
NA	TRBV11-2	NA	TRBJ2-3	TGTGCCAGCAGCCCTATTAACCTACCGTATTTT	CASSPINLPYF
NA	TRBV28	NA	TRBJ1-3	TGTGCCAGCAGGTGGTTAACTGGAAACACCATATATTTT	CASRWLTGNTIYF
NA	TRBV5-1	NA	TRBJ2-2	TGCGCCAGCAGCCCATTGGGGAGATTGAACACCGGGGAGCTGTTTTTT	CASSPLGRLNTGELFF
NA	TRBV2	NA	TRBJ2-7	TGTGCCAACGGGGCCTACGGAAACTACGAGCAGTACTTC	CANGAYGNYEQYF
NA	TRBV7-2	NA	TRBJ2-7	TGTGCCAGCAGCTTAGGACGGACTTCCTACGAGCAGTACTTC	CASSLGRTSYEQYF
NA	TRBV19	NA	TRBJ1-5	TGTGCCAGTAGCTACAGGGATAATCAGCCCCAGCATTTT	CASSYRDNQPQHF
NA	TRBV27	NA	TRBJ1-4	TGTGCCAGCGGAGAATGGGGAAATGAAAAACTGTTTTTT	CASGEWGNEKLFF
NA	TRBV6-1	NA	TRBJ1-1	TGTGCCAGCAGTGAGGGGGGTATTAAAACTGAAGCTTTCTTT	CASSEGGIKTEAFF
TRBD1	TRBV7-2	NA	TRBJ2-7	TGTGCCAGCAGCACTGGGACAGCCACCGCGGGCTACGAGCAGTACTTC	CASSTGTATAGYEQYF
NA	TRBV14	NA	TRBJ2-7	TGTGCCAGCAGCCAACGGGACCAACTGGAGCAGTACTTC	CASSQRDQLEQYF
NA	TRBV7-3	NA	TRBJ2-2	TGTGCCAGCAGCGCTATCCGGGACTCCCTGAACGGGGAGCTGTTTTTT	CASSAIRDSLNGELFF
NA	TRBV19	NA	TRBJ1-1	TGTGCCAGTAGTAAGGGGCGCCTTACCGGTACTGAAGCTTTCTTT	CASSKGRLTGTEAFF
NA	TRBV29-1	NA	TRBJ1-2	TGCAGCGTTGGCGTCCGTGTGTCCGAGGGGGGCTACACCTTC	CSVGVRVSEGGYTF
TRBD1	TRBV6-5	few	TRBJ2-7	TGTGCCAGCAGTACTCCGGGACAGGTCCCATACGAGCAGTACTTC	CASSTPGQVPYEQYF
NA	TRBV30	NA	TRBJ1-4	TGTGCCTGCAACAAGGAGAGGCGGTATGAAAAACTGTTTTTT	CACNKERRYEKLFF
TRBD1	TRBV7-2	NA	TRBJ1-2	TGTGCCAGCAGCTCCCAGGGGGACAGCCGGGCCCGAGGCTATGGCTACACCTTC	CASSSQGDSRARGYGYTF
NA	TRBV14	few	TRBJ1-5	TGTGCCAGCAGTCCGGCCGGAGGGGCTCAGCCCCAGCATTTT	CASSPAGGAQPQHF
NA	TRBV25-1	NA	TRBJ1-1	TGTGCCAGCAGAGAAGAGGGCTTCAGGAACACTGAAGCTTTCTTT	CASREEGFRNTEAFF
TRBD2	TRBV12-5	NA	TRBJ2-1	TGTGCTAGTGCCTCAGGAGTAGCGGGAGGGTACAATGAGCAGTTCTTC	CASASGVAGGYNEQFF
TRBD1	TRBV28	NA	TRBJ2-7	TGTGCCACCATAGACCGGGACAGGGGGTACGAGCAGTACTTC	CATIDRDRGYEQYF
NA	TRBV6-5	NA	TRBJ1-4	TGTGCCAGCAGGTTTAAGAGGAATGAAAAACTGTTTTTT	CASRFKRNEKLFF
NA	TRBV7-2	NA	TRBJ2-1	TGTGCCAGCAGCTTAGAACTAGGAACGTTCTTC	CASSLELGTFF
TRBD1	TRBV6-4	NA	TRBJ2-1	TGTGCCAGCAGCCGAATCGGGACAGACACCCCTCAGTTCTTC	CASSRIGTDTPQFF